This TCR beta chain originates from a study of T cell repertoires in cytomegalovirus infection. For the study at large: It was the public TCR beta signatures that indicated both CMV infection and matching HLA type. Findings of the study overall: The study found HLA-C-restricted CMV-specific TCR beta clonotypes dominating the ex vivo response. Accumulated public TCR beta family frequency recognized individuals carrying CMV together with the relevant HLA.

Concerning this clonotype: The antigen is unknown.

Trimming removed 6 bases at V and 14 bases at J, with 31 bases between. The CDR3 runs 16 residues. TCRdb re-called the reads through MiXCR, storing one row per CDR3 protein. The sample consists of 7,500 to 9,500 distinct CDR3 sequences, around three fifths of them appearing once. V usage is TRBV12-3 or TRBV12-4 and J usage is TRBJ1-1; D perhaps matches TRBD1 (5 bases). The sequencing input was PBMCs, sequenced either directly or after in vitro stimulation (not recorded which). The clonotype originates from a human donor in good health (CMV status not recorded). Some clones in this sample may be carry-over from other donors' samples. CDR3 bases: TGTGCCAGCAGCCTCAGGGTTTCCAAACAGGTCACTGAAGTGTTCTTT. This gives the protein CASSLRVSKQVTEVFF.